This entry lists 14 T cell receptor beta chains sequenced from one sample in a study of CD8 T cells in ankylosing spondylitis. Regarding the study as a whole: Seemingly distinctive of ankylosing spondylitis blood was a TCR beta motif formed by eight highly homologous variants.

These TCRs' antigens remain unknown. TCRdb itself ran the 5' RACE reads through MiXCR, one entry per CDR3 protein. This sample has some 840,000 distinct CDR3 sequences, with around 11% found just once. Sample: blood, either unsorted or a sorted T cell fraction (not recorded which). These receptors were collected from a male donor with ankylosing spondylitis.

The chain carries TRBV6-1 and TRBJ2-4; 8 nucleotides align to TRBD2. The trim removed 8 bases at V and 7 bases at J, leaving 4 bases unmatched. CDR1 and CDR2 (germline): MNHNS, SASEGT. This CDR3 region has 12 residues. Here the CDR3 DNA reads TGTGCCAGCGCGGGAGGCGGTAACATTCAGTACTTC. Amino acids: CASAGGGNIQYF.

This clonotype has a count of ten or more. The V call is TRBV20-1, the J call TRBJ2-5, with D maybe TRBD1 (6 bases). Germline lookup yields CDR1 DFQATT and CDR2 SNEGSKA (reference sequence). V was clipped by 3 bases and J by 5 bases, with 10 bases between them. The CDR3 has 12 amino acids. This CDR3 reads CSARLGQETQYF. CDR3 nucleotides: TGCAGTGCTAGGCTTGGACAGGAGACCCAGTACTTC.

The table lists this clonotype with many counts. V is TRBV28 and J is TRBJ1-2; D gene unclear. Germline V gives CDR1 MDHEN, CDR2 SYDVKM. V lost 5 bases, J lost 5 bases, and 12 bases lay in between. CDR3 length equals 13 residues. The CDR3 DNA reads TGTGCCAGCAGTCGTCCCGTTTGGTATGGCTACACCTTC. It yields the protein CASSRPVWYGYTF.

This chain uses TRBV24-1 with TRBJ2-5, with TRBD1 identical over 8 bases. CDR1 KGHDR and CDR2 SFDVKD come from the germline V gene. With 3 bases clipped from V and 5 bases from J, the junction kept 7 bases outside the gene matches. CDR3 length: 15 amino acids. CDR3: CATSDPRTGLETQYF. The CDR3 DNA reads TGTGCCACCAGTGATCCACGGACAGGGTTGGAGACCCAGTACTTC.

The table lists this clonotype with a few counts. The CDR3 nucleotides are TGCGCCAGCAGCCTACGACTAGCGGGAGGGCCTAGAACAGATACGCAGTATTTT. This codes for CASSLRLAGGPRTDTQYF. The chain carries TRBV5-1 and TRBJ2-3; 14 nucleotides align to TRBD2. The germline gives CDR1 SGHRS, CDR2 YFSETQ. This CDR3 contains 18 residues. J lost 3 bases, V lost 4 bases, and 10 bases had no gene match.

The chain carries TRBV12-3 or TRBV12-4 and TRBJ2-7, with D maybe TRBD1 (6 bases). Trimming shortened V by 6 bases and J by 0 bases, and 15 bases separated the two germline ends. The CDR3 consists of 15 residues. CDR3 residues: CASREDRTSSYEQYF. The CDR3, as DNA: TGTGCCAGCAGGGAGGACAGAACCAGCTCCTACGAGCAGTACTTC.

The chain links TRBV28 to TRBJ2-7; the D gene is possibly TRBD1 (6 bases). Trimming stripped 7 bases from V and 5 bases from J, with 24 bases between. CDR3 length equals 16 residues. Germline CDR1 MDHEN, CDR2 SYDVKM. DNA of the CDR3: TGTGCCAGCACCATAGCCTTCGGACAGAGTCTCGACGAGCAGTACTTC. It yields the protein CASTIAFGQSLDEQYF.

This chain connects TRBV5-6 to TRBJ2-3, with D perhaps assigned TRBD1 or TRBD2 (5 bases each). The CDR3 is 15 amino acids. CDR1 is SGHDT and CDR2 is YYEEEE in the germline V gene. V shed 2 bases and J shed 0 bases, with 10 bases lying between them. In DNA form, the CDR3 reads TGTGCCAGCAGCTTCGGGGCTCCTAGCACAGATACGCAGTATTTT. Translated: CASSFGAPSTDTQYF. The full variable domain, rest sourced from reference TRBV5-6 and TRBJ2-3, is DAGVTQSPTHLIKTRGQQVTLRCSPKSGHDTVSWYQQALGQGPQFIFQYYEEEERQRGNFPDRFSGHQFPNYSSELNVNALLLGDSALYLCASSFGAPSTDTQYFGPGTRLTVL.

DNA of the CDR3: TGTGCCAGCAGTGTGGCAGCGGGGTTCACAGATACGCAGTATTTT. Translation: CASSVAAGFTDTQYF. V gene TRBV2 combines with J gene TRBJ2-3, with 7 positions matching TRBD2. The CDR3 has 15 amino acids. The V gene's germline CDR1 is SNHLY and CDR2 FYNNEI. Trimming cost V 4 bases and J 2 bases; bases outside gene matches: 6.

CDR3 amino acids: CSAREGAGEAFF. In nucleotides, the CDR3 is TGCAGTGCTAGAGAGGGGGCGGGAGAAGCTTTCTTT. V gene TRBV20-1 combines with J gene TRBJ1-1; D perhaps matches TRBD1 (6 bases). The CDR3 is 12 amino acids. Trimming left V 0 bases short and J 8 bases short, with 10 bases between. Germline V gene sequence: CDR1 DFQATT, CDR2 SNEGSKA (reference sequence).

There are many counts of this clonotype. The chain employs TRBV20-1 and TRBJ1-2; possibly TRBD1 for D (5 bases). This CDR3 has 14 amino acids. V gave up 1 base and J gave up 4 bases, with 13 bases separating them. The germline gives CDR1 DFQATT, CDR2 SNEGSKA (reference sequence). CDR3 in amino acids: CSARVGTAGYGYTF. Written as DNA, the CDR3 is TGCAGTGCTAGAGTTGGGACCGCCGGCTATGGCTACACCTTC.

This clonotype was observed a few times. The chain is built from TRBV20-1 and TRBJ2-7; TRBD1 agrees at 9 bases. This CDR3 is 12 amino acids long. Germline V gene lookup returns CDR1 DFQATT and CDR2 SNEGSKA (reference sequence). J was trimmed by 5 bases and V by 2 bases; bases with no gene match: 1. DNA of the CDR3: TGCAGTGCTAGAAGACAGGGGGACGAGCAGTACTTC. It yields the protein CSARRQGDEQYF.

This clonotype was seen a handful of times. The J gene is TRBJ2-2, the V gene TRBV20-1; D is unresolved. Per the germline V gene, CDR1 is DFQATT and CDR2 is SNEGSKA (reference sequence). The CDR3 runs to 13 residues. The germline V and J ends were trimmed by 3 bases and 8 bases, with 13 bases remaining between them. The CDR3 DNA sequence: TGCAGTGCTAGCCGGCAATTGGGTGGGGAGCTGTTTTTT. Translating it yields CSASRQLGGELFF.

This clonotype has just a few counts. V and J are TRBV18 and TRBJ2-3; D is unclear. Judging by the DNA end, TRBJ1-5 fits better; the J call may be wrong. Germline CDR1 KGHSH, CDR2 LQKENI. This CDR3 contains 12 residues. For the CDR3, the DNA is TGTGCCAGCTCACCGCTTGCAGATACGCAGCATTTT. Translation gives CASSPLADTQHF.